This T cell receptor (beta chain) was recorded in a study of OX40 agonist ivuxolimab in advanced cancers. For the study at large: The study gave patients intravenous ivuxolimab at 0.01 to 10 mg/kg every 2 weeks.

Anyone with autoimmune disease history or systemic immunosuppression was excluded. Clones were sequenced by immunoSEQ multiplex PCR, and TCRdb holds only the in-frame ones, with some missing. The sample yields 130,000 or so clones, just under 95% seen once. The CDR3 totals 15 residues. The germline V and J ends were trimmed by 3 bases and 0 bases, with 9 bases remaining between them. CDR1 and CDR2 (germline): ENHRY, SYGVKD. The receptor was isolated from an adult with an advanced solid tumor such as melanoma, head and neck, liver or kidney cancer. The J gene is TRBJ2-4, the V gene TRBV10-3; no firm D call. The specimen was CD4+ or CD8+ T cells sorted from blood, collected in a trial of the OX40 agonist ivuxolimab. The CDR3 bases are TGTGCCATCAGTGAACCGATTTTAGCCAAAAACATTCAGTACTTC. Translating it yields CAISEPILAKNIQYF.